This T cell receptor (beta chain) was obtained from a study of control samples from healthy donors and cancer patients. Per germline, CDR1 DFQATT and CDR2 SNEGSKA (reference sequence). There are 12 residues in the CDR3. The V end lost 3 bases, the J end lost 3 bases, and 6 bases lay between the germline ends. Sequencing used immunoSEQ multiplex PCR; TCRdb keeps in-frame clones, though not all of them. The sample has about 69,000 clones; over 85% are singletons. The TCR comes from a man aged 55-75 years with lung cancer. Sequencing was performed on PBMCs. The chain couples TRBV20-1 to TRBJ1-3; D remains ambiguous. CDR3 in DNA: TGCAGTGCTAGTGGCTTTGGAAACACCATATATTTT. It specifies CSASGFGNTIYF.